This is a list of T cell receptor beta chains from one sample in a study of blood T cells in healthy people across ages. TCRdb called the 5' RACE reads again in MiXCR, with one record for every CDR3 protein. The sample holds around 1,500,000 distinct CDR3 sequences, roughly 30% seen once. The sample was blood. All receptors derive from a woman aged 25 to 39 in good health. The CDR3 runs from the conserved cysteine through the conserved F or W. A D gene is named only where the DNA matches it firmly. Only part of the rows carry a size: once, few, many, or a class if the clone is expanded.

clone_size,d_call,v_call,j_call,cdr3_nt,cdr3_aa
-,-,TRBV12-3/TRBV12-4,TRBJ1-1,TGTGCCAGCAGTTATTCCTCGGGAGAAGCTTTCTTT,CASSYSSGEAFF
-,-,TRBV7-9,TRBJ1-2,TGTGCCAGCAGCTCCCGGGACAATCACCAAGGCTACACCTTC,CASSSRDNHQGYTF
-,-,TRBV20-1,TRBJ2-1,TGCAGTGCTAGAGTGATAGGAGCTCTCGGGCGCAATGAGCAGTTCTTC,CSARVIGALGRNEQFF
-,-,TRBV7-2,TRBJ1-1,TGTGCCAGCAGAGGCAACAGGGATCTGAACACTGAAGCTTTCTTT,CASRGNRDLNTEAFF
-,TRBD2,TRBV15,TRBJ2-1,TGTGCCACCAGCAGTGCGCCGGGGGGCTACAATGAGCAGTTCTTC,CATSSAPGGYNEQFF
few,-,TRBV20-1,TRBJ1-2,TGCAGTGCTAGAGATGGTGGGATTGGCGGGAGTAGTGGCTACACCTTC,CSARDGGIGGSSGYTF
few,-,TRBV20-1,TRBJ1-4,TGCAGTGCCGGCCGGCTAGGGAGTGAAAAACTGTTTTTT,CSAGRLGSEKLFF
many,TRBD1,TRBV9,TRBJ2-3,TGTGCCAGCGCGGGCTCGGGACAGATCTGGTCGGATACGCAGTATTTT,CASAGSGQIWSDTQYF
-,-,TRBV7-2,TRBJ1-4,TGTGCCAGCCGGCGGGGTCCGGGGGGGGAAAAACTGTTTTTT,CASRRGPGGEKLFF
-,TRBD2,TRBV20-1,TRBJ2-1,TGCAGTGCTAGAGCGCGACTAGCGGTTAATGAGCAGTTCTTC,CSARARLAVNEQFF
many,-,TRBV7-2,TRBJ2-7,TGTGCCAGCAGCCACAAATCCGAGCAGTACTTC,CASSHKSEQYF
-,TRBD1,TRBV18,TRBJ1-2,TGTGCCAGCTCACCCCCGGGGGACAGAGCATCTAACTATGGCTACACCTTC,CASSPPGDRASNYGYTF
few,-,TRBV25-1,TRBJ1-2,TGTGCCAGCAGTGACTTTACAGCAACTAACTATGGCTACACCTTC,CASSDFTATNYGYTF
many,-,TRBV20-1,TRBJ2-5,TGCAGTGCTAGTGCTGATGGCCGGTTAGAGACCCAGTACTTC,CSASADGRLETQYF
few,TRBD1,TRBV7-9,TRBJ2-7,TGTGCCAGCAGCAAAAAATCGACAGGGCGGACCTACGAGCAGTACTTC,CASSKKSTGRTYEQYF
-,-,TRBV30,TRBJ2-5,TGTGCCTGGAGTGTGTTAAAGGGACTCCAAGAGACCCAGTACTTC,CAWSVLKGLQETQYF
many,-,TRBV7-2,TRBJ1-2,TGTGCCAGCAGTTTAGTGGATTATGGCTACACCTTC,CASSLVDYGYTF
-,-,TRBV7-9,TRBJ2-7,TGTGCCAGCACCCAGACGGGGAGTGGAGACTACGAGCAGTACTTC,CASTQTGSGDYEQYF
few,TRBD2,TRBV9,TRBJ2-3,TGTGCCAGCAGCGTAGCGCCCGGGACTAGCGGCACAGATACGCAGTATTTT,CASSVAPGTSGTDTQYF
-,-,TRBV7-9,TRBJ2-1,TGTGCCAGCAGCTTATCGGGTCGGGCAGGGGACAATGAGCAGTTCTTC,CASSLSGRAGDNEQFF
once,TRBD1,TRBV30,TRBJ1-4,TGTGCCTGGAGTGTACCGGGACAGGAGAATGAAAAACGGTTTTTT,CAWSVPGQENEKRFF
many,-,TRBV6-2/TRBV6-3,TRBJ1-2,TGTGCCAGCGTCGCAGGGGCGTATGGCTACACCTTC,CASVAGAYGYTF
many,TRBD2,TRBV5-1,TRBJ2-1,TGCGCCAGCAGCCCGGGGATAGCGGGGGGGCCGTGGGATGAGCAGTTCTTC,CASSPGIAGGPWDEQFF
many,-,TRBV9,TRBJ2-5,TGTGCCAGCAGCTCTCCCCGGGACTCCCAAGAGACCCAGTACTTC,CASSSPRDSQETQYF
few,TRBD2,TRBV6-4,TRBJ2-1,TGTGCCAGCAGTAAACTAGCGGGGGCCTACAATGAGCAGTTCTTC,CASSKLAGAYNEQFF
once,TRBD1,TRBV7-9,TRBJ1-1,TGTGCTAGCAGCACAACCGGGACAGCAACGAGGAACACTGAAGCTTTCTTT,CASSTTGTATRNTEAFF
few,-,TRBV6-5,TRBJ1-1,TGTGCCAGCACTGAGGGAGCTGAAGCTTTCTTT,CASTEGAEAFF
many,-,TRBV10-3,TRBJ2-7,TGTGCCATCAGTGGTCAGCTCGGAACCGGGGATAACGAGCAGTACTTC,CAISGQLGTGDNEQYF
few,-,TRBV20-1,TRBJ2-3,TGCAGTGCTAGTGGACGGGACAGCGGGAGACGGGCAGATACGCAGTATTTT,CSASGRDSGRRADTQYF
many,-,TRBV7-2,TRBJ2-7,TGTGCCAGCAGCTCAAGAGGTGGGGACTACGAGCAGTACTTC,CASSSRGGDYEQYF
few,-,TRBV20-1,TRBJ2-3,TGCAGTGCTAGTCAACCCGGCAAGGCTACGCAGTATTTT,CSASQPGKATQYF
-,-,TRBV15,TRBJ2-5,TGTACCACCAGCAGGGAGGGGGAGGTAGAGACCCAGTACTTC,CTTSREGEVETQYF
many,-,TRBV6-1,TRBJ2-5,TGTGCCAGCAGGCACCCCTGGGGCCAAGAGACCCAGTACTTC,CASRHPWGQETQYF
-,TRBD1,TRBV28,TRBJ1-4,TGTGCCAGCAGCACAGGGGGACAGGGTAATGAAAAACTGTTTTTT,CASSTGGQGNEKLFF
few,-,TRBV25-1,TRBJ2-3,TGTGCCAGCAGTGAACTACTGGGGAACACAGATACGCAGTATTTT,CASSELLGNTDTQYF
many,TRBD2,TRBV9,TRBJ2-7,TGTGCCAGCAGCGGGCAACTAGCGGGAGGACTCCCGTACTTC,CASSGQLAGGLPYF
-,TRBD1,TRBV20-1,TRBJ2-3,TGCAGTGCTCGACCGGGACAGACGAGCACAGATACGCAGTATTTT,CSARPGQTSTDTQYF
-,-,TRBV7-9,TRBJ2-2,TGTGCCAGCAGCTTAAAGGTTCCGGGGAACGGGGAGCTGTTTTTT,CASSLKVPGNGELFF
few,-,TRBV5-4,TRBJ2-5,TGTGCCAGCAGGGCCCCAGACCAACAAGAGACCCAGTACTTC,CASRAPDQQETQYF
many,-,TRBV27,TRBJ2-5,TGTGCCAGCAGGGGAGCTATGGAGACCCAGTACTTC,CASRGAMETQYF
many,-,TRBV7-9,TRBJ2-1,TGTGCCAGCAGCTTAGGCGCCGGGAGCAATGAGCAGTTCTTC,CASSLGAGSNEQFF
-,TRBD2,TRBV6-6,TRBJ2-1,TGTGCCAGCAGTGCCGGGGGGACTAGCGGGAATATGTTCTTC,CASSAGGTSGNMFF
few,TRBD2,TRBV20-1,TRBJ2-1,TGCAGTGCTACCCTAGCGGGAGATAGGAATGAGCAGTTCTTC,CSATLAGDRNEQFF
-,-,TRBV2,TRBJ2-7,TGTGCCAGCAGTGAAGGGGACTCCAATCGCTACGAGCAGTACTTC,CASSEGDSNRYEQYF
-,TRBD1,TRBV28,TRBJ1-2,TGTGCCAGCAGTCCCCCAGACAGGGGGTACTATGGCTACACCTTC,CASSPPDRGYYGYTF
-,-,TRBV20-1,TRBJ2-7,TGCAGTGCTAGAGATTGGAAGGCCGTAGGCTACGAGCAGTACTTC,CSARDWKAVGYEQYF
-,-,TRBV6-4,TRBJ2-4,TGTGCCAGCAGTGACTCGACATCAGGGGCACATGAGCAGTACTTC,CASSDSTSGAHEQYF
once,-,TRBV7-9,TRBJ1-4,TGTGCCAGCAGCCTCACAGGAGTGTTTGAAAAACTGTTTTTT,CASSLTGVFEKLFF
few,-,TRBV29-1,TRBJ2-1,TGCAGCGTTGAGATGGGGGGCTCCTACAATGAGCAGTTCTTC,CSVEMGGSYNEQFF
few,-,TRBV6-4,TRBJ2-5,TGTGCCAGCAGTGCGGGGCCCCTAAGTGAGCAGTACTTC,CASSAGPLSEQYF
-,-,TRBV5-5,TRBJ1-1,TGTGCCAGCAGCATCCTGACAGTGAACACTGAAGCTTTCTTT,CASSILTVNTEAFF
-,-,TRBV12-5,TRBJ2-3,TGTGCTAGTGTTGGGGTGGGGGATACGCAGTATTTT,CASVGVGDTQYF
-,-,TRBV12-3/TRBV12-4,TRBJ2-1,TGTACCAGCAGTTTAACGGGCGGCAGTGAGCAGTTCTTC,CTSSLTGGSEQFF
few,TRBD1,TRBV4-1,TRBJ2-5,TGCGCCAGCAGCCAAGATCGGGTGGGACAGACATTTCCGGAGACCCAGTACTTC,CASSQDRVGQTFPETQYF
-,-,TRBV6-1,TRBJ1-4,TGTGCCAGCATCCCATCTACCGGGACTCTAAATGAAAAACTGTTTTTT,CASIPSTGTLNEKLFF
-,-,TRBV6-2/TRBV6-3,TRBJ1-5,TGTGCCAGCAGCCCTTATAGGGGAGGCAATCAGCCCCAGCATTTT,CASSPYRGGNQPQHF
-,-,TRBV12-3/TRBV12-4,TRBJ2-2,TGTGCCAGCAGTCGGTACCGGGACCCGGTATCCGGGGAGCTGTTTTTT,CASSRYRDPVSGELFF
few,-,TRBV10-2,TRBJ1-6,TGCGCCAGCAGTGAGTCTGGGAGACGGGCTTCACCCCTCCACTTT,CASSESGRRASPLHF